The clone carrying this T cell receptor beta chain showed up just once. These data are taken from a study of T cells in Graves' hyperthyroidism and ophthalmopathy. Germline CDR1 MNHEY, CDR2 SMNVEV (reference sequence). J lost 3 bases, V lost 5 bases, and 6 bases had no gene match. This CDR3 has 16 residues. Using RNA transcripts as the source, TCR beta CDR3 regions were amplified. A set of HTBI primers served as the primers for a first-round RT-PCR of the TCR CDR3. In TCRdb, the multiplex PCR reads were re-called with MiXCR into one record per CDR3 protein. Of nearly 600,000 distinct CDR3 sequences listed, approximately 15% were seen once; the top ten hold approximately 6.4%. Exclusion of a patient resulted from uncontrolled infection, other autoimmune disease, pregnancy or lactation.

The chain employs TRBV27 and TRBJ2-7; 14 bases are shared with TRBD2. Sequenced material: blood. This receptor was taken from a woman aged 18-29 years with Graves' ophthalmopathy. The chain's CDR3 is CASSPGTSGSVYEQYF. CDR3 DNA: TGTGCCAGCAGTCCCGGGACTAGCGGGAGTGTCTACGAGCAGTACTTC.